One sample yielded the 25 T cell receptor beta chains listed below, sequenced in a study of shared clonotypes between healthy human individuals. The repertoire was sequenced with immunoSEQ multiplex PCR; TCRdb's copy has only in-frame clones and lacks some. This repertoire shows about 1 million clones, about 75% found once; its top ten account for approximately 1.5%. Sequenced sample: memory CD4+ T cells sorted from blood. Subset reported: CD45RA-negative fraction. Receptors were obtained from a man aged 18 to 29 in good health.

The V call is TRBV4-3, the J call TRBJ2-1; TRBD2 aligns across 10 bases. V was clipped by 4 bases and J by 4 bases; unmatched bases: 1. Germline lookup yields CDR1 LGHNA and CDR2 YSLEER. The CDR3 consists of 14 residues. The CDR3 is CASSRTSGYNEQFF. CDR3 sequence (DNA): TGCGCCAGCAGCCGGACTAGCGGATACAATGAGCAGTTCTTC.

This rearrangement joins TRBV10-3 to TRBJ2-2; the match to TRBD1 covers 9 bases. Germline V gives CDR1 ENHRY, CDR2 SYGVKD. The CDR3 length is 15 residues. The J segment lost 4 bases and the V segment lost 6 bases, leaving 6 bases of the junction unmatched. The chain's CDR3 is CAISPGTGTTGELFF. The DNA for the CDR3 is TGTGCCATCAGCCCCGGGACAGGGACCACCGGGGAGCTGTTTTTT.

The chain has TRBV2 and TRBJ1-3, with a weak D call TRBD1 (6 bases). Germline loops: CDR1 SNHLY, CDR2 FYNNEI. Trimming removed 5 bases from V and 3 bases from J, with 14 bases in between. The CDR3 is 15 amino acids. Here the CDR3 DNA reads TGTGCCAGCAGTCCTGACCAAGGGGGTGGAAACACCATATATTTT. It specifies CASSPDQGGGNTIYF.

The rearrangement joins TRBV9 to TRBJ2-6; tentatively, D is TRBD1 or TRBD2 (5 bases each). CDR1 is SGDLS and CDR2 is YYNGEE in the germline V gene. The CDR3 loop spans 17 amino acids. V lost 10 bases and J lost 0, with 20 bases in between. The CDR3 bases are TGTGCCTCTCTCCGGGACCCCGGTGGCTCTGGGGCCAACGTCCTGACTTTC. This translates into CASLRDPGGSGANVLTF.

Concerning this clone: Distinct nucleotide sequences in the sample also encode this CDR3. This chain links TRBV5-4 with TRBJ1-2; no clear D gene. V was cut by 0 bases and J by 1 base, with 7 bases left in between. The CDR3 consists of 14 residues. Germline V gives CDR1 SGHNT, CDR2 YYREEE (reference sequence). The CDR3, as DNA: TGTGCCAGCAGCTTGGCCGGATTTAACTATGGCTACACCTTC. Residues: CASSLAGFNYGYTF.

Worth noting for this clone: Different DNA sequences within this sample yield the same CDR3. The chain is built from TRBV18 and TRBJ2-3, with D unresolved. Deletions cut 3 bases from V and 0 bases from J, with 7 bases between. In germline, CDR1 is KGHSH, CDR2 LQKENI. There are 14 residues in the CDR3. The CDR3 DNA reads as TGTGCCAGCTCACCCGGGCCGAGCACAGATACGCAGTATTTT. This codes for CASSPGPSTDTQYF. Complete variable domain (other parts from reference TRBV18 and TRBJ2-3): NAGVMQNPRHLVRRRGQEARLRCSPMKGHSHVYWYRQLPEEGLKFMVYLQKENIIDESGMPKERFSAEFPKEGPSILRIQQVVRGDSAAYFCASSPGPSTDTQYFGPGTRLTVL.

V usage is TRBV6-1 and J usage is TRBJ1-6, with D uncertain. Germline CDR1 and CDR2: MNHNS and SASEGT. V was pared by 4 bases and J by 5 bases, with 12 bases between. CDR3 length equals 15 residues. The DNA of the CDR3 is TGTGCCAGCAGTGCCAGAGGGTCCCATAATTCACCCCTCCACTTT. Translating it yields CASSARGSHNSPLHF.

The genes are TRBV6-6 and TRBJ1-1; D possibly corresponds to TRBD1 (6 bases). Germline V gene data show CDR1 as MNHNY and CDR2 as SVGAGI (reference sequence). V was trimmed by 8 bases and J by 7 bases, leaving 20 bases between them. The CDR3 totals 14 residues. The CDR3 loop is CASHTGAGANEAFF. DNA for the CDR3: TGTGCCAGCCATACGGGAGCGGGGGCCAATGAAGCTTTCTTT.

The CDR3 spells CASSMTGPEAFF. CDR3 DNA: TGTGCCAGTAGTATGACAGGGCCTGAAGCTTTCTTT. This rearrangement joins TRBV19 to TRBJ1-1, with 7 bases that match TRBD1. CDR1 is LNHDA and CDR2 is SQIVND in the germline V gene (reference sequence). J gave up 6 bases and V 3 bases, and 1 base lay outside the gene matches. This CDR3 contains 12 residues.

The chain uses TRBV4-1 and TRBJ2-2; D remains ambiguous. Trimming left V 0 bases short and J 6 bases short, with 11 bases between. Germline V gives CDR1 MGHRA, CDR2 YSYEKL. The CDR3 is 15 residues long. The CDR3 nucleotides are TGCGCCAGCAGCCAAGATCCACAAAGTCCCGGGGAGCTGTTTTTT. Protein: CASSQDPQSPGELFF.

V is TRBV28 and J is TRBJ1-5; TRBD1 matches 7 bases. The CDR3 sequence is 17 residues long. The germline CDR1 and CDR2 sequences are MDHEN and SYDVKM. V dropped 5 bases and J dropped 0; count of bases not matched to a gene: 10. The CDR3: CASSTRQGGRSNQPQHF. The DNA of the CDR3 is TGTGCCAGCAGTACCCGACAGGGCGGGCGTAGCAATCAGCCCCAGCATTTT. The whole variable domain, remainder taken from reference TRBV28 and TRBJ1-5, is DVKVTQSSRYLVKRTGEKVFLECVQDMDHENMFWYRQDPGLGLRLIYFSYDVKMKEKGDIPEGYSVSREKKERFSLILESASTNQTSMYLCASSTRQGGRSNQPQHFGDGTRLSIL.

The chain links TRBV5-6 to TRBJ2-3; 7 bases match TRBD2. J lost 3 bases, V lost 3 bases, and 7 bases had no gene match. Germline V lookup: CDR1 SGHDT, CDR2 YYEEEE. The CDR3 totals 15 residues. The CDR3 nucleotides are TGTGCCAGCAGCTGGGAGGGCGGCGTTACAGATACGCAGTATTTT. Translated, it gives CASSWEGGVTDTQYF.

The count of this clone is one. J is TRBJ1-1 and V is TRBV27; D ambiguous. Trimming removed 5 bases from V and 5 bases from J, with 18 bases in between. This CDR3 region has 15 residues. Germline V gene data show CDR1 as MNHEY and CDR2 as SMNVEV (reference sequence). CDR3 nucleotides: TGTGCCAGCAGTCCCCTAGGGCAGGCAAAAACTGAAGCTTTCTTT. Its translation: CASSPLGQAKTEAFF.

This clone was picked up a small number of times. V gene TRBV9 combines with J gene TRBJ1-2; no clear D gene. Trimming shortened V by 0 bases and J by 4 bases, and 10 bases separated the two germline ends. In germline, CDR1 is SGDLS, CDR2 YYNGEE. The CDR3 loop spans 14 amino acids. The CDR3 DNA is TGTGCCAGCAGCGTAGGAGGTCAGTTCTATGGCTACACCTTC. This sequence encodes CASSVGGQFYGYTF.

The rearrangement links TRBV4-3 to TRBJ1-2, with TRBD1 as a possible D gene (6 bases). The CDR3 extends over 13 amino acids. V was shortened by 0 bases and J by 7 bases, with 9 bases between the two germline ends. Germline V gene data show CDR1 as LGHNA and CDR2 as YSLEER. The CDR3 sequence: CASSQDTGSGYTF. As DNA, the CDR3 is TGCGCCAGCAGCCAAGACACAGGGTCTGGCTACACCTTC.

This clone appeared a few times. V usage is TRBV28 and J usage is TRBJ2-7, with 7 bases aligning to TRBD1. Losses at the gene ends were 5 bases for V and 3 bases for J; bases not matched to a gene: 13. CDR1 MDHEN and CDR2 SYDVKM come from the germline V gene. CDR3 length equals 16 residues. CDR3 nucleotide sequence: TGTGCCAGCAGTGGAGCCGAGAGATACAGGGGCTACGAGCAGTACTTC. Its protein product is CASSGAERYRGYEQYF.

The chain is built from TRBV5-1 and TRBJ1-3; D ambiguous. The germline gives CDR1 SGHRS, CDR2 YFSETQ. The CDR3 totals 16 residues. Trimming took off 0 bases at V and 0 bases at J, with 10 bases between the two ends. This CDR3 reads CASSLVPGSSGNTIYF. The CDR3 DNA follows: TGCGCCAGCAGCTTGGTACCTGGCAGCTCTGGAAACACCATATATTTT.

This chain joins TRBV10-2 and TRBJ2-2, with 7 bases matching TRBD2. Germline loops: CDR1 WSHSY, CDR2 SAAADI. CDR3 length: 15 residues. Trimming cost V 7 bases and J 4 bases; bases outside gene matches: 9. As DNA, the CDR3 is TGCGCCAGCACCGAGACTAGCACAGGCACCGGGGAGCTGTTTTTT. Its translation: CASTETSTGTGELFF.

This clone occurred a few times. The rearrangement uses TRBV6-5 and TRBJ1-4, with unresolved D. The germline V gene encodes CDR1 MNHEY and CDR2 SVGAGI. V gave up 0 bases and J gave up 8 bases, with 10 bases separating them. The CDR3 extends over 14 amino acids. CDR3: CASSYSTPQEKLFF. DNA for the CDR3: TGTGCCAGCAGTTACTCTACCCCCCAGGAAAAACTGTTTTTT.

The chain recombines TRBV30 with TRBJ1-4, with 10 bases aligning to TRBD1. The CDR3 covers 13 residues. With V trimmed by 3 bases and J by 8 bases, 3 bases remained unmatched. Germline lookup yields CDR1 GTSNPN and CDR2 SVGIG (reference sequence). CDR3 amino acids: CAWRGQGGEKLFF. The DNA for the CDR3 is TGTGCCTGGAGAGGACAGGGGGGGGAAAAACTGTTTTTT.

The CDR3 region is CASSPTVPYEQYF. Here the CDR3 DNA reads TGTGCCAGCAGCCCGACTGTGCCTTACGAGCAGTACTTC. The chain combines TRBV11-2 with TRBJ2-7; unclear D gene. The CDR3 extends over 13 amino acids. The V and J ends lost 5 bases and 4 bases respectively, with 12 bases between them. The germline CDR1 and CDR2 sequences are SGHAT and FQNNGV.

The rearrangement uses TRBV5-1 and TRBJ2-3; the match to TRBD2 covers 14 bases. The V and J ends lost 4 bases and 0 bases, in that order; junction bases with no gene match: 7. The CDR3 sequence is 18 residues long. Germline loops: CDR1 SGHRS, CDR2 YFSETQ. CDR3 amino acids: CASSQGLAGVGSTDTQYF. The DNA of the CDR3 is TGCGCCAGCAGCCAGGGACTAGCGGGGGTCGGTAGCACAGATACGCAGTATTTT.

The chain carries TRBV7-2 and TRBJ2-7; the match to TRBD2 covers 12 bases. V lost 2 bases to trimming and J lost 4 bases; unmatched junction nucleotides: 6. CDR1 SGHTA and CDR2 FQGNSA come from the germline V gene. The CDR3 length is 16 residues. The CDR3 DNA is TGTGCCAGCAGCTTACTAGCGGGAGGGCCTTTGTACGAGCAGTACTTC. This gives the protein CASSLLAGGPLYEQYF.

This chain uses TRBV4-1 with TRBJ2-1; the match to TRBD2 covers 11 bases. The germline V gene has CDR1 MGHRA and CDR2 YSYEKL. This CDR3 has 17 amino acids. V dropped 0 bases and J dropped 4; count of bases not matched to a gene: 5. The CDR3 nucleotides are TGCGCCAGCAGCCAAGATCAGAGACTAGCGGGATACAATGAGCAGTTCTTC. Its translation is CASSQDQRLAGYNEQFF.

This clone was detected many times. The chain carries TRBV4-1 and TRBJ1-5; no clear D gene. Trimming stripped 0 bases from V and 8 bases from J, with 17 bases between. Germline V CDR1 and CDR2: MGHRA, YSYEKL. This CDR3 region has 16 residues. The CDR3 DNA sequence: TGCGCCAGCAGCCAAGATACATTGGGAAATGTTGAGCCCCAGCATTTT. This gives the protein CASSQDTLGNVEPQHF.